This T cell receptor (beta chain) is drawn from a study of human T cells and chemical hapten exposure. Study outcomes and limitations: With DPC sensitization, TCRs exceeding 1 in 1000 frequency showed no change.

A few counts support this clonotype. The antigen remains unidentified. TCRdb called the RACE reads again in MiXCR, with one record for every CDR3 protein. The table lists 80,000 to 100,000 distinct CDR3 sequences, over 6% of them singletons. J was trimmed by 6 bases and V by 2 bases; bases with no gene match: 9. In germline, CDR1 is MNHEY, CDR2 SMNVEV (reference sequence). The CDR3 extends over 16 amino acids. The time point is: patch test 1, 2 weeks after DPC sensitization. Specified treatment: therapeutic diphenylcyclopropenone sensitization with weekly scalp DPC. Total RNA was isolated from unfractionated whole blood.

The clonotype was recovered from a woman aged 25 to 45 with alopecia areata. Some clones in this sample may be carry-over from other donors' samples. The sequences come from whole blood, collected in connection with sensitization to the hapten diphenylcyclopropenone (DPC). The chain joins TRBV27 to TRBJ1-5; 8 nucleotides agree with TRBD1. This CDR3 reads CASSLNPPGGSQPQHF. CDR3 nucleotide sequence: TGTGCCAGCAGTTTAAACCCCCCAGGGGGCAGTCAGCCCCAGCATTTT.